This T cell receptor beta chain derives from a study of T cell responses to AZD1222 COVID-19 vaccine. Notes on the study in general: Per reports, nearly half of all spike-specific TCRs target regions that are unmutated in variants. Vaccination with two AZD1222 doses was followed by a rise in Spike-specific TCR breadth and depth. White British people made up most donors, females outnumbered males, and clonal diversity was possibly underestimated. Baseline testing showed seropositivity in only a handful of AZD1222 recipients.

The CDR3 runs 14 residues. Germline trimming cut 4 bases from V and 4 bases from J; bases unmatched to any gene: 4. The germline V gene encodes CDR1 MDHEN and CDR2 SYDVKM. A remark on this clone: Its antigen is as yet unknown.

Using immunoSEQ multiplex PCR, the repertoire was profiled, and TCRdb retains in-frame clones only, with some absent. The table lists 120,000 or so clones, roughly 91% of them singletons. The source is an adult in good health. The V call is TRBV28, the J call TRBJ1-3, with 7 bases fitting TRBD1. Sequences were derived from peripheral blood, sampled on day 0 of MenACWY control vaccination. In DNA form, the CDR3 reads TGTGCCAGCAGTTCGACAGGGAGCGGAAACACCATATATTTT. Its translation is CASSSTGSGNTIYF. Using reference TRBV28 and TRBJ1-3 for the parts outside the CDR3, the full variable domain is DVKVTQSSRYLVKRTGEKVFLECVQDMDHENMFWYRQDPGLGLRLIYFSYDVKMKEKGDIPEGYSVSREKKERFSLILESASTNQTSMYLCASSSTGSGNTIYFGEGSWLTVV.